The 4 T cell receptor beta chains given below trace back to one sample, sequenced in a study of blood T cells in healthy people across ages. With a J-beta primer mix and a sample-barcoded 5' primer, a second PCR ran about 6 to 11 cycles. A single record per CDR3 protein comes from TCRdb applying MiXCR to the 5' RACE reads. The sample consists of over 1,300,000 distinct CDR3 sequences, almost 60% of them appearing once. The sample was blood. These receptor sequences come from a man between 18 and 35 years old in good health.

The genes are TRBV7-2 and TRBJ2-7; 8 bases line up with TRBD1. The ends lost 5 bases at V and 5 bases at J; junction bases unmatched: 11. The V gene's germline CDR1 is SGHTA and CDR2 FQGNSA. The CDR3 is made up of 15 amino acids. The DNA of the CDR3 is TGTGCCAGCAGCACCGGACAGGGCAGATTCAACGAGCAGTACTTC. Translation: CASSTGQGRFNEQYF. The full variable domain, with the rest looked up from reference TRBV7-2 and TRBJ2-7, is GAGVSQSPSNKVTEKGKDVELRCDPISGHTALYWYRQSLGQGLEFLIYFQGNSAPDKSGLPSDRFSAERTGGSVSTLTIQRTQQEDSAVYLCASSTGQGRFNEQYFGPGTRLTVT.

This clonotype came up a few times. The chain joins TRBV12-3 or TRBV12-4 to TRBJ2-6, with D unclear. This CDR3 has 14 residues. V was clipped by 3 bases and J by 3 bases, with 6 bases between them. The CDR3 sequence is CASSFQYGANVLTF. The DNA for the CDR3 is TGTGCCAGCAGTTTTCAGTATGGGGCCAACGTCCTGACTTTC.

The gene calls are TRBV9 and TRBJ2-5; 16 nucleotides align to TRBD2. Germline lookup yields CDR1 SGDLS and CDR2 YYNGEE. The CDR3 consists of 16 residues. J was trimmed by 10 bases and V by 3 bases; bases with no gene match: 9. CDR3 in amino acids: CASSASSGTSGGGQYF. CDR3 DNA sequence: TGTGCCAGCAGCGCCTCCTCCGGGACTAGCGGGGGGGGCCAGTACTTC.

This chain links TRBV5-1 with TRBJ2-3, with D perhaps matching TRBD2 (6 bases). Germline CDR1 SGHRS, CDR2 YFSETQ. Trimming left V 8 bases short and J 11 bases short, with 27 bases between. The CDR3 is 15 amino acids. CDR3: CASSRAGTPQGEQYF. CDR3 nucleotide sequence: TGCGCCAGTTCAAGGGCGGGGACCCCCCAAGGTGAGCAGTATTTT. Drawing the rest from reference TRBV5-1 and TRBJ2-3, the complete variable domain is KAGVTQTPRYLIKTRGQQVTLSCSPISGHRSVSWYQQTPGQGLQFLFEYFSETQRNKGNFPGRFSGRQFSNSRSEMNVSTLELGDSALYLCASSRAGTPQGEQYFGPGTRLTVL.